This TCR beta chain was found in a study of CD8 T cells in ankylosing spondylitis. Study conclusions and caveats: Peripheral blood held disease-linked clones only at relatively low frequency, and these were CD8+. A TCR beta motif made of about eight highly homologous variants seemed typical of ankylosing spondylitis blood. In ankylosing spondylitis patients, matched synovial fluid reportedly showed significant enrichment of disease-linked clones. Some motif variants were previously reported in reactive arthritis synovial fluid and blood.

Making use of molecular barcodes, quantitative 5'-RACE generated TCR beta libraries. TCRdb redid the calling of the 5' RACE reads with MiXCR, one entry per CDR3 protein. Among more than 500,000 distinct CDR3 sequences listed, 5.3% were seen once. CDR1 is SGHAT, CDR2 FQNNGV, per germline. Deletions cut 1 base from V and 5 bases from J, with 9 bases between. The CDR3 has 14 residues. To note about this clonotype: Its cognate antigen is unknown.

The genes are TRBV11-2 and TRBJ2-1, with unresolved D. The specimen was blood, either unsorted or a sorted T cell fraction (not recorded which). The sequence came from a male donor with ankylosing spondylitis. Here the CDR3 DNA reads TGTGCCAGCAGCTTAGCTAACTGGAACAATGAGCAGTTCTTC. It translates to CASSLANWNNEQFF.